These T cell receptor beta chains were read from a single sample in a study of T-cell reconstitution after alpha-beta-depleted transplantation in children. From the PCR reads, TCRdb called clonotypes with MiXCR, one entry per CDR3 protein. Of fewer than 550,000 distinct CDR3 sequences listed, about 10% were seen once; the top ten hold 2% to 2.5%. Sequencing used PBMCs, obtained before TCRalphabeta/CD19-depleted stem cell transplant. These receptors came from a child younger than 10 with inherited bone marrow failure, due to receive a stem cell transplant. The CDR3 runs from the conserved cysteine through the conserved F or W. The D gene is left open where the match is weak. Where a row states a size, it is once, few, many or the class of an expanded clone; other rows omit it.

NA,TRBV2,TRBJ2-7,NA,TGTGCCAGCAGGAAAAGGGGGGAGCCTAACTACGAGCAGTACTTC,CASRKRGEPNYEQYF
TRBD2,TRBV9,TRBJ2-5,many,TGTGCCAGCAGCCCACGAGCGGGGATTGGGGGAGAGACCCAGTACTTC,CASSPRAGIGGETQYF
TRBD2,TRBV12-3/TRBV12-4,TRBJ2-1,many,TGTGCCAGCAGTTGGGGAACTAGCGGGAGGAGGTCTGAGTATGAGCAGTTCTTC,CASSWGTSGRRSEYEQFF
NA,TRBV20-1,TRBJ2-4,many,TGCAGTGCTAGAGCGGGAGATAAAAACATTCAGTACTTC,CSARAGDKNIQYF
TRBD2,TRBV20-1,TRBJ2-3,many,TGCAGTGCTAGAGATTCAGGACTAGCGGGAGGTACAGATACGCAGTATTTT,CSARDSGLAGGTDTQYF
NA,TRBV20-1,TRBJ1-3,many,TGCAGTGCTAGCCCAGCGGGACGGCCCTCGAACACCATATATTTT,CSASPAGRPSNTIYF
NA,TRBV2,TRBJ2-2,many,TGTGCCAGTACCGGGGGAGACACCGGGGAGCTGTTTTTT,CASTGGDTGELFF
TRBD2,TRBV5-1,TRBJ2-1,many,TGCGCCAGCAGTATATTAGCGGGAGAAGCAGATGAGCAGTTCTTC,CASSILAGEADEQFF
NA,TRBV9,TRBJ2-1,many,TGTGCCAGCAGCGTAGGGGGAGGCGGGGGCGGGCTTGAGCAGTTCTTC,CASSVGGGGGGLEQFF
NA,TRBV28,TRBJ1-1,few,TGTGCCAGCAGTTTGGTGGACAGATCGAACACTGAAGCTTTCTTT,CASSLVDRSNTEAFF